This entry lists 30 T cell receptor beta chains sequenced from one sample in a study of cytomegalovirus exposure and HLA in healthy donors. Using immunoSEQ multiplex PCR, the repertoire was profiled, and TCRdb retains in-frame clones only, with some absent. The profile shows roughly 250,000 clones, approximately 83% of them singletons. Source material: PBMCs. The receptors derive from a woman in her twenties or thirties in good health and CMV-seropositive.

This sequence joins TRBV5-1 and TRBJ2-1; D not resolved. This CDR3 contains 14 residues. Germline CDR1 SGHRS, CDR2 YFSETQ. Trimming removed 0 bases at V and 0 bases at J, with 4 bases between. The CDR3 is CASSLGSSYNEQFF. DNA for the CDR3: TGCGCCAGCAGCTTGGGGAGCTCCTACAATGAGCAGTTCTTC.

The CDR3: CASSFARQGGNTIYF. The CDR3 DNA reads TGTGCCAGCAGCTTTGCCCGACAGGGTGGAAACACCATATATTTT. The rearrangement uses TRBV11-2 and TRBJ1-3; 7 bases fit TRBD1. The junction had 5 bases not matched to a gene; V was cut back by 3 bases and J by 3 bases. Germline loops: CDR1 SGHAT, CDR2 FQNNGV. This CDR3 is 15 amino acids long.

This chain connects TRBV7-2 to TRBJ2-5; perhaps TRBD1 as D (6 bases). Germline values: CDR1 SGHTA, CDR2 FQGNSA. The CDR3 is 14 amino acids. V lost 5 bases, J lost 2 bases, and 12 bases lay in between. CDR3 bases: TGTGCCAGCAGCATCTCAGGGGCGCAAGAGACCCAGTACTTC. It translates to CASSISGAQETQYF.

This rearrangement joins TRBV10-1 to TRBJ2-7, with 8 bases that match TRBD1. Germline V gene lookup returns CDR1 WNHNN and CDR2 SYGVQD (reference sequence). The CDR3 is made up of 12 amino acids. J lost 6 bases, V lost 8 bases, and 6 bases had no gene match. CDR3 sequence: CASGQGAGEQYF. The CDR3 DNA follows: TGCGCCAGCGGGCAGGGGGCGGGCGAGCAGTACTTC.

The chain recombines TRBV5-1 with TRBJ2-4; 11 nucleotides align to TRBD2. The CDR3 spans 15 residues. The V gene's germline CDR1 is SGHRS and CDR2 YFSETQ. With 4 bases clipped from V and 6 bases from J, the junction kept 6 bases outside the gene matches. CDR3 sequence reads: CASSITGTSGNIQYF. As DNA, the CDR3 is TGCGCCAGCAGCATAACCGGGACTAGCGGAAACATTCAGTACTTC.

This clone was observed a single time. The chain has TRBV11-2 and TRBJ1-2; D is perhaps TRBD1 (5 bases). Per germline, CDR1 SGHAT and CDR2 FQNNGV. The length of the CDR3 is 15 residues. Deletions cut 0 bases from V and 5 bases from J, with 13 bases between. The CDR3 loop is CASSLDPGTLYGYTF. The CDR3 DNA is TGTGCCAGCAGCTTAGATCCCGGGACTCTATATGGCTACACCTTC.

The rearrangement links TRBV6-1 to TRBJ1-3; TRBD1 might be the D (6 bases). V was clipped by 10 bases and J by 0 bases, with 13 bases between them. Looked up from germline, CDR1 is MNHNS and CDR2 is SASEGT. This CDR3 is built from 14 residues. CDR3 protein: CAIDRLPSGNTIYF. The DNA of the CDR3 is TGTGCCATCGACAGGCTCCCCTCTGGAAACACCATATATTTT.

CDR3 in DNA: TGTGCCAGTAGATTTACCGGGACAGGGGACCAGCATTTT. Protein sequence: CASRFTGTGDQHF. The V call is TRBV19, the J call TRBJ1-5; 10 bases fit TRBD1. The CDR3 loop spans 13 amino acids. J was trimmed by 12 bases and V by 6 bases; bases with no gene match: 8. Germline CDR1 is LNHDA and CDR2 is SQIVND (reference sequence).

V gene TRBV19 combines with J gene TRBJ2-7; tentatively, D is TRBD1 (6 bases). The V gene's germline CDR1 is LNHDA and CDR2 SQIVND (reference sequence). The CDR3 extends over 14 amino acids. V dropped 1 base and J dropped 3 bases, with 10 bases sitting between them. The CDR3 nucleotides read TGTGCCAGTAGTATAGTCGACAGGATCTACGAGCAGTACTTC. Amino acids: CASSIVDRIYEQYF.

Notes on this clone: The same CDR3 arises from other DNA sequences in this sample as well. The chain employs TRBV28 and TRBJ2-7, with D perhaps TRBD1 (5 bases). V was cut by 3 bases and J by 2 bases, with 8 bases left in between. CDR1 is MDHEN, CDR2 SYDVKM, per germline. The CDR3 runs to 13 residues. CDR3 coding DNA: TGTGCCAGCAGTTTCCAAGGGGCCTACGAGCAGTACTTC. Its translation: CASSFQGAYEQYF.

The chain uses TRBV28 and TRBJ2-2; D is perhaps TRBD2 (5 bases). The germline gives CDR1 MDHEN, CDR2 SYDVKM. V was shortened by 9 bases and J by 4 bases, with 12 bases between the two germline ends. CDR3 length: 13 residues. The CDR3 region is CASIGVVTGELFF. The DNA of the CDR3 is TGTGCCAGTATCGGGGTCGTCACCGGGGAGCTGTTTTTT.

The V and J genes are TRBV9 and TRBJ1-3, with D perhaps matching TRBD1 (6 bases). Germline values: CDR1 SGDLS, CDR2 YYNGEE. The V and J ends lost 3 bases and 1 base respectively, with 20 bases between them. The CDR3 contains 18 residues. The CDR3 bases are TGTGCCAGCAGCGCCCCGGGGGGGGGCCCCTTTTCTGGAAACACCATATATTTT. It encodes CASSAPGGGPFSGNTIYF.

The CDR3 DNA follows: TGCAGCGTCGCTGTGCCCCTCGGGACAGGCTATGGCTACACCTTC. Translating gives CSVAVPLGTGYGYTF. The chain combines TRBV29-1 with TRBJ1-2, with 8 bases that match TRBD1. CDR1 is SQVTM and CDR2 is ANQGSEA in the germline V gene. The CDR3 has 15 residues. V was clipped by 6 bases and J by 4 bases; unmatched bases: 13.

V is TRBV2 and J is TRBJ2-5, with 11 bases lining up with TRBD2. Per germline, CDR1 SNHLY and CDR2 FYNNEI. Germline trimming cut 8 bases from V and 5 bases from J; bases unmatched to any gene: 13. This CDR3 is 16 amino acids long. CDR3 bases: TGTGCCAGCCGCAGATCACTAGCGGGAGTAGGCGAGACCCAGTACTTC. Its protein product is CASRRSLAGVGETQYF.

The chain links TRBV9 to TRBJ2-1; maybe TRBD2 (5 bases). Trimming stripped 0 bases from V and 4 bases from J, with 17 bases between. This CDR3 has 17 residues. Germline CDR1 SGDLS, CDR2 YYNGEE. For the CDR3, the DNA is TGTGCCAGCAGCGTAGATCTAGGGAGCCCTGTATACAATGAGCAGTTCTTC. Its translation is CASSVDLGSPVYNEQFF.

This chain links TRBV7-9 with TRBJ1-5; D is unclear. The germline gives CDR1 SEHNR, CDR2 FQNEAQ (reference sequence). This CDR3 comprises 14 residues. The germline V and J ends were trimmed by 4 bases and 4 bases, with 11 bases remaining between them. The CDR3 here is CASSYELDNQPQHF. The CDR3 DNA reads as TGTGCCAGCAGCTACGAATTAGATAATCAGCCCCAGCATTTT.

V usage is TRBV5-1 and J usage is TRBJ1-1, with a weak D call TRBD1 (6 bases). The germline CDR1 and CDR2 sequences are SGHRS and YFSETQ. This CDR3 contains 14 residues. Trimming removed 2 bases at V and 3 bases at J, with 11 bases between. CDR3 nucleotides: TGCGCCAGCAGCTTCGAAGGGGGTCACACTGAAGCTTTCTTT. It specifies CASSFEGGHTEAFF.

Here the CDR3 reads CASRRLASYNEQFF. CDR3 sequence (DNA): TGTGCCTCTCGGAGGCTAGCGTCCTACAATGAGCAGTTCTTC. This rearrangement joins TRBV2 to TRBJ2-1; maybe TRBD2 (6 bases). The CDR3 spans 14 residues. The V gene lost 11 bases and the J gene lost 1 base, with 15 bases spanning the gap. Germline CDR1 SNHLY, CDR2 FYNNEI.

The chain uses TRBV19 and TRBJ2-7; D uncertain. Germline V CDR1 and CDR2: LNHDA, SQIVND (reference sequence). This CDR3 is 13 amino acids long. The V gene lost 5 bases and the J gene lost 1 base, with 9 bases spanning the gap. The CDR3 coding sequence is TGTGCCAGTAGTGTCTCGACTTCCTACGAGCAGTACTTC. It specifies CASSVSTSYEQYF. The whole variable domain, filled in from reference TRBV19 and TRBJ2-7, reads DGGITQSPKYLFRKEGQNVTLSCEQNLNHDAMYWYRQDPGQGLRLIYYSQIVNDFQKGDIAEGYSVSREKKESFPLTVTSAQKNPTAFYLCASSVSTSYEQYFGPGTRLTVT.

The chain uses TRBV2 and TRBJ1-1; perhaps TRBD1 as D (5 bases). The V end lost 4 bases, the J end lost 8 bases, and 11 bases lay between the germline ends. The CDR3 is made up of 12 amino acids. Germline CDR1 is SNHLY and CDR2 is FYNNEI. The CDR3 is CASSVDRWEAFF. The CDR3 nucleotides read TGTGCCAGCAGTGTTGACAGATGGGAAGCTTTCTTT.

This chain links TRBV7-2 with TRBJ2-3, with D perhaps matching TRBD2 (5 bases). There are 14 residues in the CDR3. Between the trimmed V and J ends, which lost 3 bases and 4 bases, there was a span of 11 bases. Germline assignment: CDR1 SGHTA and CDR2 FQGNSA. The CDR3 DNA reads TGTGCCAGCAGCTTGCAGCGGCTCGCAGATACGCAGTATTTT. Translating it yields CASSLQRLADTQYF.

V and J are TRBV5-1 and TRBJ2-3; no firm D call. This CDR3 has 14 amino acids. V lost 0 bases to trimming and J lost 6 bases, with 11 bases between them. Germline loops: CDR1 SGHRS, CDR2 YFSETQ. CDR3 sequence: CASSLVTESDTQYF. As DNA, the CDR3 is TGCGCCAGCAGCTTGGTCACGGAGTCCGATACGCAGTATTTT.

This clone was recorded only once. This sequence joins TRBV5-1 and TRBJ1-1, with D unresolved. Trimming pared 9 bases from V and 2 bases from J, leaving 14 bases between. This CDR3 has 13 residues. Looked up from germline, CDR1 is SGHRS and CDR2 is YFSETQ. The CDR3 nucleotides read TGCGCCACTATGAAGAACCTCAACACTGAAGCTTTCTTT. Residues: CATMKNLNTEAFF. Supplemented by reference TRBV5-1 and TRBJ1-1, the full variable domain reads KAGVTQTPRYLIKTRGQQVTLSCSPISGHRSVSWYQQTPGQGLQFLFEYFSETQRNKGNFPGRFSGRQFSNSRSEMNVSTLELGDSALYLCATMKNLNTEAFFGQGTRLTVV.

The chain recombines TRBV6-1 with TRBJ1-5; D is unresolved. Trimming pared 1 base from V and 7 bases from J, leaving 5 bases between. CDR1 MNHNS and CDR2 SASEGT come from the germline V gene. This CDR3 has 12 amino acids. The CDR3 nucleotides read TGTGCCAGCAGTGAAGACGCGCAGCCCCAGCATTTT. Translation: CASSEDAQPQHF.

This rearrangement joins TRBV27 to TRBJ1-2, with 7 bases aligning to TRBD1. Looked up from germline, CDR1 is MNHEY and CDR2 is SMNVEV (reference sequence). The CDR3 runs 15 residues. V dropped 5 bases and J dropped 6; count of bases not matched to a gene: 12. DNA of the CDR3: TGTGCCAGCAGTCCCACCGGACAGGCATGGGATGGCTACACCTTC. This gives the protein CASSPTGQAWDGYTF.

The chain couples TRBV30 to TRBJ1-3; possible D gene TRBD1, 6 bases. Germline V gives CDR1 GTSNPN, CDR2 SVGIG (reference sequence). This CDR3 comprises 13 residues. Trimming cost V 5 bases and J 2 bases, with 10 bases left between them. The CDR3 protein is CAWVTGAGNTIYF. CDR3 coding DNA: TGTGCCTGGGTGACAGGAGCTGGAAACACCATATATTTT.

The chain links TRBV9 to TRBJ2-1; 8 bases map to TRBD2. This CDR3 has 15 amino acids. Losses at the gene ends were 4 bases for V and 7 bases for J; bases not matched to a gene: 10. CDR1 and CDR2 from the germline V gene are SGDLS and YYNGEE. The CDR3 nucleotides read TGTGCCAGCAGCAAAACTAGCGGAGGGGTAAATGAGCAGTTCTTC. It yields the protein CASSKTSGGVNEQFF. Looking up the rest from reference TRBV9 and TRBJ2-1 gives the full variable domain: DSGVTQTPKHLITATGQRVTLRCSPRSGDLSVYWYQQSLDQGLQFLIQYYNGEERAKGNILERFSAQQFPDLHSELNLSSLELGDSALYFCASSKTSGGVNEQFFGPGTRLTVL.

The chain joins TRBV10-3 to TRBJ2-2; the match to TRBD2 covers 9 bases. Germline V gene sequence: CDR1 ENHRY, CDR2 SYGVKD. The CDR3 runs 13 residues. The J segment lost 4 bases and the V segment lost 10 bases, leaving 4 bases of the junction unmatched. The CDR3 bases are TGTGCCACCGAGCGGGAGGTCACCGGGGAGCTGTTTTTT. Translating it yields CATEREVTGELFF.

This clone was observed a few times. This chain connects TRBV18 to TRBJ2-7, with 10 bases that match TRBD1. After removal of 4 bases from V and 4 bases from J, the junction contained 13 bases not matched to a gene. The germline V gene encodes CDR1 KGHSH and CDR2 LQKENI. This CDR3 has 17 residues. The CDR3 loop reads CASSLWATGTGDYEQYF. The CDR3 region has the DNA TGTGCCAGCTCACTTTGGGCGACCGGGACAGGGGATTACGAGCAGTACTTC.

This clone was seen more than once but under ten times. The chain couples TRBV19 to TRBJ1-4; D may be TRBD1 (6 bases). V was pared by 5 bases and J by 4 bases, with 11 bases between. Germline V gene data show CDR1 as LNHDA and CDR2 as SQIVND (reference sequence). The CDR3 totals 14 residues. The CDR3 sequence is CASSQDRVNEKLFF. In DNA form, the CDR3 reads TGTGCCAGTAGTCAGGACAGAGTTAATGAAAAACTGTTTTTT.